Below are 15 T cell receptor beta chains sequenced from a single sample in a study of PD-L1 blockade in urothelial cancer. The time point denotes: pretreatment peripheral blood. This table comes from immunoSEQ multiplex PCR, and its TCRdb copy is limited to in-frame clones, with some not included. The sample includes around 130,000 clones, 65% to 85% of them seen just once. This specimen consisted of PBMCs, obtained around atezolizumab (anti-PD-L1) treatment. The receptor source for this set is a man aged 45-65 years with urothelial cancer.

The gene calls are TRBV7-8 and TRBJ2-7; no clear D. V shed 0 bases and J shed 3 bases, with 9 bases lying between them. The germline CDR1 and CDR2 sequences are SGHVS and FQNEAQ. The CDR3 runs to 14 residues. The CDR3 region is CASSLAAASYEQYF. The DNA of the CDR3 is TGTGCCAGCAGCTTAGCGGCAGCGAGCTACGAGCAGTACTTC.

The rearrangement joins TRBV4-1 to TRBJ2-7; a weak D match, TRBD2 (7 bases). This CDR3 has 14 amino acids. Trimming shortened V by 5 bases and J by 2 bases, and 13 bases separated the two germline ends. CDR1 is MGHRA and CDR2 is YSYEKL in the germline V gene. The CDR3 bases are TGCGCCAGCAGCAAAGGGGGGGGCCCCTACGAGCAGTACTTC. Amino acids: CASSKGGGPYEQYF.

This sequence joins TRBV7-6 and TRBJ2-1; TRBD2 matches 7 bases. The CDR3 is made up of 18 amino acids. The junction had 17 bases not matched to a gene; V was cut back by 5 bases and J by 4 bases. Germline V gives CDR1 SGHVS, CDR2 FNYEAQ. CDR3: CASSREGMPAGSYNEQFF. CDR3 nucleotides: TGTGCCAGCAGCCGTGAGGGAATGCCAGCGGGATCATACAATGAGCAGTTCTTC.

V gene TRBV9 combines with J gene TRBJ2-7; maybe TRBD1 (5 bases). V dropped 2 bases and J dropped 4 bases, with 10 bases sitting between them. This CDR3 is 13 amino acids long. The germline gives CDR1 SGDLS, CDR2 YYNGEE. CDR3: CASSVSTAYEQYF. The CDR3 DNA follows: TGTGCCAGCAGCGTCTCGACAGCATACGAGCAGTACTTC.

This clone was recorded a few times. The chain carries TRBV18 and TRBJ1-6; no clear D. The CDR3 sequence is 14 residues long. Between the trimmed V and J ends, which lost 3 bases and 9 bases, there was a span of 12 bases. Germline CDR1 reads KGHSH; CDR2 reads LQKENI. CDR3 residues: CASSPSDGLSPLHF. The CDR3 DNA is TGTGCCAGCTCACCGTCAGACGGACTTTCACCCCTCCACTTT.

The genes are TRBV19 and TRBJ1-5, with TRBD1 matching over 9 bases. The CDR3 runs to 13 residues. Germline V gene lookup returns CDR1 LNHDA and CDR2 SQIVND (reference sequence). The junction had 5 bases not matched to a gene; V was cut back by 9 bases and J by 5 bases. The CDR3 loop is CASQTGGYQPQHF. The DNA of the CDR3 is TGTGCCAGCCAAACAGGGGGCTATCAGCCCCAGCATTTT.

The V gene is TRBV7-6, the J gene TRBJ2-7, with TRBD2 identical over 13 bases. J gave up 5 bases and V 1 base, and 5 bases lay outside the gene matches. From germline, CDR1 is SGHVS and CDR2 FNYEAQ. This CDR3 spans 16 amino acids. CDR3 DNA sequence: TGTGCCAGCAGCTTAGGACTAGCGGGAGGCCGCCACGAGCAGTACTTC. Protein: CASSLGLAGGRHEQYF.

The CDR3 DNA reads TGTGCCAGCAGTCAGGGGTTCTCTGGAAACACCATATATTTT. Its protein is CASSQGFSGNTIYF. The chain combines TRBV6-1 with TRBJ1-3; possibly TRBD1 for D (6 bases). The V and J ends lost 5 bases and 0 bases respectively, with 8 bases between them. This CDR3 spans 14 amino acids. Looked up from germline, CDR1 is MNHNS and CDR2 is SASEGT.

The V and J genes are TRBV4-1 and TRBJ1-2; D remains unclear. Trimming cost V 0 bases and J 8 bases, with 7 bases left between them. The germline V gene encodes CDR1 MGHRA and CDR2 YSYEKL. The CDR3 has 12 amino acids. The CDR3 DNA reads TGCGCCAGCAGCCAAGAGCGTGAAGGCTACACCTTC. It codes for CASSQEREGYTF.

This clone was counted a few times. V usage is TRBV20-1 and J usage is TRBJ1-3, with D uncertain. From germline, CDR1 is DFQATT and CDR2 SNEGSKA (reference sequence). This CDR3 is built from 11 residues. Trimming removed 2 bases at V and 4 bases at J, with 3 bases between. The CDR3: CSARLGNTIYF. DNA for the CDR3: TGCAGTGCTAGACTCGGAAACACCATATATTTT.

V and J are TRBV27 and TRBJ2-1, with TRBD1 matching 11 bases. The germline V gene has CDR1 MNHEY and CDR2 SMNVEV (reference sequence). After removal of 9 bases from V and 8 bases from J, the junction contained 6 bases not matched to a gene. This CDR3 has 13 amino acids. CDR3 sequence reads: CASRRTGGDEQFF. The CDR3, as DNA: TGTGCCAGTCGGCGGACAGGGGGCGATGAGCAGTTCTTC.

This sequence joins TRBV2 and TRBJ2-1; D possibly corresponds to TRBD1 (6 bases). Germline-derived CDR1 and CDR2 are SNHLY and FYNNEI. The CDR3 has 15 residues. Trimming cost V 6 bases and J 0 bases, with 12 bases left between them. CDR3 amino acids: CASRVRDISYNEQFF. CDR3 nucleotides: TGTGCCAGCAGAGTCCGGGACATCTCCTACAATGAGCAGTTCTTC. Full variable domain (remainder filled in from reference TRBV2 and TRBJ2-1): EPEVTQTPSHQVTQMGQEVILRCVPISNHLYFYWYRQILGQKVEFLVSFYNNEISEKSEIFDDQFSVERPDGSNFTLKIRSTKLEDSAMYFCASRVRDISYNEQFFGPGTRLTVL.

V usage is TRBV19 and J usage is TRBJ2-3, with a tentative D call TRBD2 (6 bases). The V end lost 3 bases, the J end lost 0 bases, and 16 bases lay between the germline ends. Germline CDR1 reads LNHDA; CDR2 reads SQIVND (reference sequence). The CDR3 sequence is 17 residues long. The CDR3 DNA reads TGTGCCAGTAGTATCGGTCTAGCGTCATCTAGCACAGATACGCAGTATTTT. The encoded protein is CASSIGLASSSTDTQYF. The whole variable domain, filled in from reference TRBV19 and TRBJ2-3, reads DGGITQSPKYLFRKEGQNVTLSCEQNLNHDAMYWYRQDPGQGLRLIYYSQIVNDFQKGDIAEGYSVSREKKESFPLTVTSAQKNPTAFYLCASSIGLASSSTDTQYFGPGTRLTVL.

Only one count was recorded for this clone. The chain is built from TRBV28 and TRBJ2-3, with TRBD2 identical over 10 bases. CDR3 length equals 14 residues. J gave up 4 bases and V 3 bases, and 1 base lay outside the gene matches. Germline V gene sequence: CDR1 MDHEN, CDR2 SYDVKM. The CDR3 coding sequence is TGTGCCAGCAGTTTCCTAGCGGGGGCAGATACGCAGTATTTT. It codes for CASSFLAGADTQYF.

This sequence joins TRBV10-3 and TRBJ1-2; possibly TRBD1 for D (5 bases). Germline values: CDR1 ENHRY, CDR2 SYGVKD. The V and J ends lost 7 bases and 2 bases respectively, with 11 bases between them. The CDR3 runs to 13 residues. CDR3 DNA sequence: TGTGCCATCATGGCGGGGGGGAACTATGGCTACACCTTC. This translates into CAIMAGGNYGYTF.